This TCR beta chain was sequenced during a study of T-cell reconstitution after alpha-beta-depleted transplantation in children (dated by TCRdb to 2016 to 2017). Study-level background: T-cell immune reconstitution after TCRalphabeta/CD19-depleted allogeneic hematopoietic cell transplantation in children was quantitatively tracked in the study by means of TCR repertoire profiling.

The CDR3 has 13 amino acids, counting the end cysteine and phenylalanine. The DNA shown is the 39-base CDR3, in frame from base 1. The V end loses 4 bases and the J end loses 0 bases, and a stretch of 4 bases separates them. CDR1 and CDR2 are read off the germline V gene as KGHSH and LQKENI. On this clonotype itself: Its specific antigen is unknown. Per-base qualities were not stored, and no clone one base away is much larger.

The method behind the library was PCR. This sample was sequenced with an Illumina HiSeq 2500. TCR libraries were prepared with molecular barcoding, using unique molecular identifiers to normalize TCRbeta repertoire quantification. The public reads were reanalyzed by TCRdb: fastp trimming at Q25, MiXCR alignment, in-frame beta chains only. Each CDR3 protein gets just one entry, which takes the most common genes and DNA from the rows behind it. This sample lists under 140,000 distinct CDR3 sequences; approximately 10% were detected once. Of the sample, 8% to 9.5% is held by the ten largest clones. The input for sequencing was PBMCs from the stem cell graft donor, taken from the stem cell graft. This receptor was taken from a human donor who donated a stem cell graft to a child with acute lymphoblastic leukemia. The chain is encoded by TRBV18 joined to TRBJ1-3, with no confident D gene call. Read as DNA, the sequence is TGTGCCAGCTCACGGGACTCTGGAAACACCATATATTTT. Its translation is CASSRDSGNTIYF.